Presented here are 26 T cell receptor beta chains from one specimen sequenced in a study of molecular identifiers for immune sequencing clone quantification. TCRdb reprocessed the PCR reads with MiXCR, giving one entry per CDR3 protein. The sample consists of about 640,000 distinct CDR3 sequences, about 20% of them appearing once. Material: naive CD8+ T cells from blood, with Jurkat cell RNA spiked in. This sample's subset: FACS-sorted CD8+CD4-CCR7+CD45RA+ naive T cells. These receptors all stem from a human donor in good health. Some libraries in this study had Jurkat cell RNA spiked in.

About this clonotype: A clone one base away is much larger, so this may be a read error. The J gene is TRBJ2-6, the V gene TRBV4-1; D possibly corresponds to TRBD1 (6 bases). Germline V CDR1 and CDR2: MGHRA, YSYEKL. The V and J ends lost 6 bases and 5 bases respectively, with 14 bases between them. The CDR3 loop spans 15 amino acids. CDR3 coding DNA: TGCGCCAGCAGACAACAGGGAGCTAGGGCCAACGTCCTGACTTTC. Protein: CASRQQGARANVLTF.

This clonotype was seen many times. The chain links TRBV5-6 to TRBJ2-7; 8 positions match TRBD1. Germline CDR1 reads SGHDT; CDR2 reads YYEEEE. J gave up 4 bases and V 0 bases, and 3 bases lay outside the gene matches. This CDR3 region has 14 residues. The CDR3 DNA follows: TGTGCCAGCAGCTTGGGACAGGGGATGTACGAGCAGTACTTC. Residues: CASSLGQGMYEQYF.

This clonotype occurred many times. The chain links TRBV29-1 to TRBJ2-7, with D maybe TRBD2 (5 bases). Germline V gene lookup returns CDR1 SQVTM and CDR2 ANQGSEA. Deletions cut 3 bases from V and 0 bases from J, with 15 bases between. The CDR3 consists of 15 residues. This CDR3 is CSVEPLASSSYEQYF. The CDR3 DNA reads TGCAGCGTTGAGCCTTTAGCGAGTAGCTCCTACGAGCAGTACTTC.

A note on this clonotype: A read error may explain this, as a much larger clone is one base away. This chain uses TRBV7-6 with TRBJ2-7; 8 bases match TRBD1. CDR3 length equals 13 residues. The V gene's germline CDR1 is SGHVS and CDR2 FNYEAQ. CDR3 region: CAGSLQGVDEQYF. The CDR3 nucleotides read TGTGCCGGCAGCCTACAGGGGGTTGACGAGCAGTACTTC.

This clonotype has ten or more counts. The V gene is TRBV4-3, the J gene TRBJ2-7; no clear D gene. This CDR3 comprises 15 residues. Germline assignment: CDR1 LGHNA and CDR2 YSLEER. Trimming removed 0 bases from V and 2 bases from J, with 11 bases in between. The DNA of the CDR3 is TGCGCCAGCAGCCAAGATAGGAACGGAGCCTACGAGCAGTACTTC. This encodes CASSQDRNGAYEQYF.

This clonotype was seen only a few times. The CDR3 loop is CASSEYFGTQYEQYF. The CDR3 DNA reads TGTGCCAGCAGTGAATATTTTGGGACACAGTACGAGCAGTACTTC. V usage is TRBV25-1 and J usage is TRBJ2-7, with D perhaps matching TRBD1 (6 bases). The germline CDR1 and CDR2 sequences are MGHDK and SYGVNS. V lost 0 bases and J 4 bases, leaving 13 bases between the germline ends. This CDR3 has 15 amino acids.

This clonotype was found many times. The J gene is TRBJ2-2, the V gene TRBV30; TRBD1 or TRBD2 may be the D gene (5 bases each). The CDR3 covers 14 residues. The V end was cut by 2 bases, the J end by 3 bases, with 10 bases between. Germline loops: CDR1 GTSNPN, CDR2 SVGIG (reference sequence). This CDR3 is CAWSLGDHTGELFF. CDR3 sequence (DNA): TGTGCCTGGAGTTTGGGGGACCACACCGGGGAGCTGTTTTTT.

In this sample, this clonotype turned up many times. The V gene is TRBV20-1, the J gene TRBJ1-6; D might be TRBD1 (5 bases). Germline CDR1 DFQATT, CDR2 SNEGSKA (reference sequence). This CDR3 region has 18 residues. V lost 5 bases to trimming and J lost 0 bases, with 20 bases between them. The CDR3 DNA is TGCAGTGCTTACTTCCGGGACCTCCATTTCTCCTATAATTCACCCCTCCACTTT. As protein: CSAYFRDLHFSYNSPLHF.

This clonotype was recorded at least ten times. The chain couples TRBV5-1 to TRBJ2-7; D remains unclear. CDR3 length: 14 residues. Trimming cost V 4 bases and J 3 bases, with 14 bases left between them. In germline, CDR1 is SGHRS, CDR2 YFSETQ. The CDR3 DNA sequence: TGCGCCAGCAGCGCCGAACCAAGTCACTACGAGCAGTACTTC. It translates to CASSAEPSHYEQYF.

The chain carries TRBV4-2 and TRBJ1-3; D is perhaps TRBD1 (5 bases). CDR1 LGHNA and CDR2 YNFKEQ come from the germline V gene. The CDR3 is made up of 15 amino acids. Trimming left V 5 bases short and J 0 bases short, with 11 bases between. The CDR3, as DNA: TGTGCCAGCAGCATGGGACGGAGCTCTGGAAACACCATATATTTT. Protein sequence: CASSMGRSSGNTIYF.

The V gene is TRBV27, the J gene TRBJ1-1; D is ambiguous. Trimming removed 3 bases from V and 0 bases from J, with 11 bases in between. Germline CDR1 reads MNHEY; CDR2 reads SMNVEV (reference sequence). The length of the CDR3 is 15 residues. The DNA of the CDR3 is TGTGCCAGCAGTTTCCTGGGAACCATGAACACTGAAGCTTTCTTT. Encoded protein: CASSFLGTMNTEAFF.

Ten or more counts support this clonotype. The chain recombines TRBV2 with TRBJ1-6; no definite D call. Trimming removed 7 bases from V and 6 bases from J, with 10 bases in between. The CDR3 consists of 13 residues. Germline V lookup: CDR1 SNHLY, CDR2 FYNNEI. CDR3 loop: CASKSTANSPLHF. For the CDR3, the DNA is TGTGCCAGCAAAAGTACAGCTAATTCACCCCTCCACTTT.

V is TRBV7-9 and J is TRBJ2-1; D is unclear. This CDR3 region has 16 residues. Germline loops: CDR1 SEHNR, CDR2 FQNEAQ (reference sequence). Trimming removed 1 base at V and 0 bases at J, with 10 bases between. The CDR3 DNA is TGTGCCAGCAGCTTAGGGAGTAGCCGCTCCTACAATGAGCAGTTCTTC. Protein product: CASSLGSSRSYNEQFF.

This chain uses TRBV30 with TRBJ1-1, with 10 positions matching TRBD1. V trimming: 2 bases; J trimming: 3 bases; junction bases outside the gene matches: 6. This CDR3 has 15 amino acids. Germline CDR1 reads GTSNPN; CDR2 reads SVGIG (reference sequence). CDR3 in amino acids: CAWSPRTGGDTEAFF. The CDR3, as DNA: TGTGCCTGGAGTCCCCGGACAGGGGGGGACACTGAAGCTTTCTTT.

This clonotype turned up a few times. This may stem from a read error, because a much larger clone lies one nucleotide away. This chain connects TRBV5-1 to TRBJ2-1; D uncertain. The length of the CDR3 is 12 residues. In germline, CDR1 is SGHRS, CDR2 YFSETQ. This CDR3 is CAGSLPTFEQFF. The CDR3 DNA sequence: TGCGCCGGCAGCTTGCCGACCTTTGAGCAGTTCTTC.

The chain recombines TRBV7-6 with TRBJ2-7; 8 bases are shared with TRBD1. This CDR3 region has 15 residues. The germline CDR1 and CDR2 sequences are SGHVS and FNYEAQ. V dropped 4 bases and J dropped 0; count of bases not matched to a gene: 5. The DNA for the CDR3 is TGTGCCAGCAGCTCATCAGGGGGCTACTCCTACGAGCAGTACTTC. It translates to CASSSSGGYSYEQYF.

This clonotype has only a few counts. The chain carries TRBV11-2 and TRBJ2-1; D gene uncertain. Trimming removed 3 bases at V and 3 bases at J, with 15 bases between. Germline V gives CDR1 SGHAT, CDR2 FQNNGV. This CDR3 is 16 amino acids long. The CDR3 DNA sequence: TGTGCCAGCAGCTTCCTTCAAATCTCCGGCTACAATGAGCAGTTCTTC. Translated: CASSFLQISGYNEQFF.

This clonotype showed up many times. V and J are TRBV7-9 and TRBJ2-3; the D gene is possibly TRBD1 (5 bases). The CDR3 length is 16 residues. Per the germline V gene, CDR1 is SEHNR and CDR2 is FQNEAQ (reference sequence). Trimming took off 1 base at V and 1 base at J, with 12 bases between the two ends. CDR3 region: CASSLGPGLRTDTQYF. Here the CDR3 DNA reads TGTGCCAGCAGCTTAGGGCCAGGGCTCCGCACAGATACGCAGTATTTT.

This clonotype was detected ten times or more. The rearrangement links TRBV20-1 to TRBJ2-7; possible D gene TRBD2, 6 bases. Looked up from germline, CDR1 is DFQATT and CDR2 is SNEGSKA (reference sequence). This CDR3 contains 14 residues. Trimming took off 5 bases at V and 0 bases at J, with 14 bases between the two ends. CDR3 loop: CSAPGLLSSYEQYF. The CDR3 region has the DNA TGCAGTGCTCCGGGACTGTTGAGCTCCTACGAGCAGTACTTC.

In this sample, this clonotype turned up many times. This chain connects TRBV6-2 or TRBV6-3 to TRBJ1-1, with D possibly TRBD1 on 6 matching bases. The CDR3 totals 13 residues. Trimming pared 7 bases from V and 4 bases from J, leaving 13 bases between. Germline V lookup: CDR1 MNHEY, CDR2 SVGEGT. The CDR3 sequence: CASITGLSTEAFF. CDR3 DNA: TGTGCCAGCATCACAGGGCTTAGCACTGAAGCTTTCTTT.

This clonotype was counted ten times or more. The chain links TRBV12-3 or TRBV12-4 to TRBJ1-2; 7 bases agree with TRBD1. The CDR3 loop spans 14 amino acids. The V segment lost 6 bases and the J segment 2 bases; nucleotides outside the gene matches: 6. CDR3 residues: CASRHGTENYGYTF. CDR3 coding DNA: TGTGCCAGCAGGCACGGGACAGAGAACTATGGCTACACCTTC.

A few counts support this clonotype. The chain joins TRBV6-1 to TRBJ2-7; D possibly corresponds to TRBD2 (6 bases). There are 15 residues in the CDR3. V lost 7 bases to trimming and J lost 3 bases, with 19 bases between them. Germline CDR1 and CDR2: MNHNS and SASEGT. CDR3 region: CASTQFGTAGYEQYF. The CDR3 DNA is TGTGCCAGCACTCAGTTCGGGACTGCGGGCTACGAGCAGTACTTC.

This clonotype was counted a few times. The V call is TRBV11-2, the J call TRBJ1-4; D gene unclear. Trimming stripped 4 bases from V and 8 bases from J, with 11 bases between. CDR1 is SGHAT, CDR2 FQNNGV, per germline. The CDR3 totals 13 residues. CDR3 loop: CASSSQVGEKLFF. DNA of the CDR3: TGTGCCAGCAGCTCCCAGGTTGGCGAAAAACTGTTTTTT.

The table lists this clonotype with many counts. The gene calls are TRBV27 and TRBJ1-1; 7 bases line up with TRBD1. J gave up 1 base and V 0 bases, and 2 bases lay outside the gene matches. CDR1 MNHEY and CDR2 SMNVEV come from the germline V gene (reference sequence). CDR3 size: 15 residues. The CDR3 region is CASSLSWTGNTEAFF. The CDR3 DNA sequence: TGTGCCAGCAGTTTATCATGGACAGGGAACACTGAAGCTTTCTTT.

V and J are TRBV19 and TRBJ1-5; D is unresolved. The CDR3 has 13 residues. Trimming pared 3 bases from V and 4 bases from J, leaving 7 bases between. The V gene's germline CDR1 is LNHDA and CDR2 SQIVND (reference sequence). As DNA, the CDR3 is TGTGCCAGTAGTATTATGTTAAATCAGCCCCAGCATTTT. Translated: CASSIMLNQPQHF.

This clonotype was detected ten times or more. The chain employs TRBV28 and TRBJ2-5, with a tentative D call TRBD1 (5 bases). The length of the CDR3 is 16 residues. Between the trimmed V and J ends, which lost 6 bases and 2 bases, there was a span of 19 bases. Germline V gene sequence: CDR1 MDHEN, CDR2 SYDVKM. CDR3 sequence: CASRGRVFAWQETQYF. The CDR3, as DNA: TGTGCCAGCAGGGGCAGGGTTTTCGCGTGGCAAGAGACCCAGTACTTC.